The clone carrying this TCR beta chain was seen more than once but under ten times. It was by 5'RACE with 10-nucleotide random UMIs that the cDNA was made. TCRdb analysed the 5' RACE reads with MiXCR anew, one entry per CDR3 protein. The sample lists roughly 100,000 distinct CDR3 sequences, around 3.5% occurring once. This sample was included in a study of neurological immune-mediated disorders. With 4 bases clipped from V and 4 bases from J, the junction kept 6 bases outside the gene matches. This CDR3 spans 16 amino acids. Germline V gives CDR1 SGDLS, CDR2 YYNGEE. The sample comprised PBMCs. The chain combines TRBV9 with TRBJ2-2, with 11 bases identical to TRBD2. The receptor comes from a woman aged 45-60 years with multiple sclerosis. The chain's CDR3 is CASSPSSGGLTGELFF. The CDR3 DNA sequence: TGTGCCAGCAGCCCTTCTAGCGGGGGGCTCACCGGGGAGCTGTTTTTT.